The sequence of this TCR beta chain was determined in a study of T cell clonotyping in hematopoietic cell transplantation. Study-wide results and limits: After transplant, recipient diversity fell while pathologically expanded clonotypes grew through day 180.

Note on this clone: Its antigen is still unknown.

Clones were sequenced by immunoSEQ multiplex PCR, and TCRdb holds only the in-frame ones, with some missing. The data show fewer than 80,000 clones, around 94% seen once. The TCR sequence derives from a man between 45 and 60 years old in good health. Some clones in this sample may be carry-over from other donors' samples. Sequencing was carried out using peripheral blood mononuclear cells.

CDR3 DNA sequence: TGTGCCAGCAGCTTAACAGACAACACTGAAGCTTTCTTT. Amino acids: CASSLTDNTEAFF. The rearrangement joins TRBV7-3 to TRBJ1-1, with D unclear. The V and J ends lost 0 bases and 2 bases respectively, with 4 bases between them. This CDR3 is 13 amino acids long. Germline-derived CDR1 and CDR2 are SGHTA and FQGTGA.